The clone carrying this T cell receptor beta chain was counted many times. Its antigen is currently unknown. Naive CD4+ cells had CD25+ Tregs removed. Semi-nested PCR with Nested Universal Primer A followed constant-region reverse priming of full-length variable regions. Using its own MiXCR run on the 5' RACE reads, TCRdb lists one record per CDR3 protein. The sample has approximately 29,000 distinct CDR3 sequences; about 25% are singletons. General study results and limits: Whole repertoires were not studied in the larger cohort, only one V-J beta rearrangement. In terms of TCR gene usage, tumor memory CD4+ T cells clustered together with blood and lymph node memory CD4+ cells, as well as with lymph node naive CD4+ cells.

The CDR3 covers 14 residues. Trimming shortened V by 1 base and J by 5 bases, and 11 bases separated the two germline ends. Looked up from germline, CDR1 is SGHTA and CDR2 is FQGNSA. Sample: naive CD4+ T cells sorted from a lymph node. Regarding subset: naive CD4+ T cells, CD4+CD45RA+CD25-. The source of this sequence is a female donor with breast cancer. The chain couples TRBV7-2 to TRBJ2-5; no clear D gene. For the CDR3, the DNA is TGTGCCAGCAGCTTAGGTTTTACCGGGGAGACCCAGTACTTC. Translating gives CASSLGFTGETQYF.